This passage covers 20 T cell receptor beta chains from one sample sequenced in a study of circulating tumor DNA in untreated peripheral T-cell lymphoma. Profiling relied on immunoSEQ multiplex PCR, and the TCRdb table lists in-frame clones only, not all of them. The sample records 5,000 to 6,500 clones, roughly 70% being singletons. Sequencing was performed on tumor tissue. The receptor set was obtained from a human donor with peripheral T-cell lymphoma.

A single count supports this clone. The gene calls are TRBV28 and TRBJ2-7; 7 bases agree with TRBD1. Germline V gene data show CDR1 as MDHEN and CDR2 as SYDVKM. The CDR3 consists of 18 residues. After removal of 4 bases from V and 0 bases from J, the junction contained 15 bases not matched to a gene. In DNA, the CDR3 is TGTGCCAGCAGTTCAATATACCCGACAGGGTATGACTCCTACGAGCAGTACTTC. Its protein is CASSSIYPTGYDSYEQYF.

The J gene is TRBJ2-7, the V gene TRBV6-8, with 13 positions matching TRBD2. After removal of 2 bases from V and 5 bases from J, the junction contained 9 bases not matched to a gene. The CDR3 has 17 amino acids. Germline values: CDR1 MNHGY, CDR2 SAAAGT. CDR3: CASSYKRTSGSRNEQYF. The CDR3, as DNA: TGTGCCAGCAGTTACAAGCGGACTAGCGGGAGTAGGAACGAGCAGTACTTC.

This chain joins TRBV5-1 and TRBJ2-3, with a weak D call TRBD1 (6 bases). Per germline, CDR1 SGHRS and CDR2 YFSETQ. This CDR3 contains 15 residues. Deletions cut 3 bases from V and 3 bases from J, with 14 bases between. The CDR3 DNA reads TGCGCCAGCAGCTCCGGGACACTTGATACAGATACGCAGTATTTT. It specifies CASSSGTLDTDTQYF. The full variable domain, its missing parts supplied by reference TRBV5-1 and TRBJ2-3, is KAGVTQTPRYLIKTRGQQVTLSCSPISGHRSVSWYQQTPGQGLQFLFEYFSETQRNKGNFPGRFSGRQFSNSRSEMNVSTLELGDSALYLCASSSGTLDTDTQYFGPGTRLTVL.

The chain is built from TRBV12-5 and TRBJ2-3; the D is unclear. CDR1 LGHNT and CDR2 FRNRAP come from the germline V gene. The CDR3 runs 12 residues. V was cut by 2 bases and J by 8 bases, with 8 bases left in between. The CDR3 loop reads CASGLRLGTQYF. The CDR3, as DNA: TGTGCTAGTGGTTTGCGATTAGGTACGCAGTATTTT.

This rearrangement joins TRBV19 to TRBJ1-1; D is undetermined. Germline V CDR1 and CDR2: LNHDA, SQIVND (reference sequence). The CDR3 consists of 14 residues. Deletions cut 3 bases from V and 6 bases from J, with 14 bases between. The DNA of the CDR3 is TGTGCCAGTAGTATTAGGTTGGCGGGCCCTGAAGCTTTCTTT. Translation gives CASSIRLAGPEAFF.

This clone has only one observation. V is TRBV28 and J is TRBJ2-1; tentative D call: TRBD1 (5 bases). Germline V CDR1 and CDR2: MDHEN, SYDVKM. This CDR3 is 17 amino acids long. Trimming removed 8 bases from V and 0 bases from J, with 20 bases in between. This chain's CDR3 is CASVGVLGEYSYNEQFF. CDR3 DNA: TGTGCCAGCGTAGGGGTTCTTGGCGAGTACTCCTACAATGAGCAGTTCTTC. Full variable domain (remainder filled in from reference TRBV28 and TRBJ2-1): DVKVTQSSRYLVKRTGEKVFLECVQDMDHENMFWYRQDPGLGLRLIYFSYDVKMKEKGDIPEGYSVSREKKERFSLILESASTNQTSMYLCASVGVLGEYSYNEQFFGPGTRLTVL.

This chain uses TRBV10-3 with TRBJ1-5; 7 bases line up with TRBD1. Germline loops: CDR1 ENHRY, CDR2 SYGVKD. The CDR3 is 14 residues long. Trimming took 10 bases from V and 5 from J; bases not matched to a gene: 11. CDR3 sequence reads: CASRITGEYQPQHF. CDR3 coding DNA: TGTGCCAGTAGAATCACAGGGGAGTATCAGCCCCAGCATTTT.

This sequence joins TRBV18 and TRBJ1-2; D might be TRBD1 (6 bases). The CDR3 length is 14 residues. V lost 3 bases and J 5 bases, leaving 13 bases between the germline ends. Germline lookup yields CDR1 KGHSH and CDR2 LQKENI. CDR3 sequence reads: CASSPSQGEYGYTF. CDR3 DNA: TGTGCCAGCTCACCCTCACAGGGAGAGTATGGCTACACCTTC.

The V and J genes are TRBV19 and TRBJ1-1, with D maybe TRBD1 (6 bases). Germline V CDR1 and CDR2: LNHDA, SQIVND (reference sequence). Trimming shortened V by 10 bases and J by 10 bases, and 19 bases separated the two germline ends. The CDR3 sequence is 12 residues long. The CDR3 reads CATSSGGPSAFF. In nucleotides, the CDR3 is TGTGCCACCTCGTCTGGGGGCCCATCAGCTTTCTTT.

The genes are TRBV19 and TRBJ2-3; unclear D gene. This CDR3 comprises 12 residues. Looked up from germline, CDR1 is LNHDA and CDR2 is SQIVND (reference sequence). The ends were cut back, 5 bases at V and 7 bases at J, with 10 bases in the middle. The CDR3 DNA sequence: TGTGCCAGTAGTCCAAGGACCCATACGCAGTATTTT. Protein product: CASSPRTHTQYF.

J is TRBJ1-2 and V is TRBV25-1; no definite D call. V lost 1 base, J lost 2 bases, and 8 bases lay in between. From germline, CDR1 is MGHDK and CDR2 SYGVNS. The CDR3 length is 14 residues. CDR3 loop: CASSELGRNYGYTF. CDR3 DNA sequence: TGTGCCAGCAGTGAATTGGGAAGGAACTATGGCTACACCTTC.

The chain couples TRBV14 to TRBJ1-3; no reliable D call. The CDR3 has 13 amino acids. V lost 2 bases, J lost 4 bases, and 6 bases lay in between. CDR1 and CDR2 (germline): SGHDN, FVKESK. CDR3 coding DNA: TGTGCCAGCAGCCAAACGAGAGGAAACACCATATATTTT. Residues: CASSQTRGNTIYF.

V usage is TRBV12-5 and J usage is TRBJ1-1; D remains unclear. The CDR3 loop spans 13 amino acids. The germline V gene encodes CDR1 LGHNT and CDR2 FRNRAP. The V and J ends lost 4 bases and 0 bases respectively, with 6 bases between them. This chain's CDR3 is CASGSGMNTEAFF. CDR3 bases: TGTGCTAGTGGTTCAGGCATGAACACTGAAGCTTTCTTT. The full variable domain, rest sourced from reference TRBV12-5 and TRBJ1-1, is DARVTQTPRHKVTEMGQEVTMRCQPILGHNTVFWYRQTMMQGLELLAYFRNRAPLDDSGMPKDRFSAEMPDATLATLKIQPSEPRDSAVYFCASGSGMNTEAFFGQGTRLTVV.

CDR3 region: CASNPDRYTGELFF. The DNA for the CDR3 is TGTGCCAGCAACCCGGACAGATACACCGGGGAGCTGTTTTTT. This chain connects TRBV7-6 to TRBJ2-2, with a weak D call TRBD1 (6 bases). Germline assignment: CDR1 SGHVS and CDR2 FNYEAQ. The ends were cut back, 7 bases at V and 3 bases at J, with 12 bases in the middle. The CDR3 consists of 14 residues.

The rearrangement links TRBV4-1 to TRBJ2-1; D unclear. The V gene lost 1 base and the J gene lost 0 bases, with 7 bases spanning the gap. Looked up from germline, CDR1 is MGHRA and CDR2 is YSYEKL. This CDR3 region has 15 residues. The CDR3 region is CASSQGLGSYNEQFF. The CDR3 DNA sequence: TGCGCCAGCAGCCAAGGGCTGGGCTCCTACAATGAGCAGTTCTTC.

This clone was recorded a few times. The chain employs TRBV18 and TRBJ2-2; the D is unclear. Germline lookup yields CDR1 KGHSH and CDR2 LQKENI. V was shortened by 2 bases and J by 4 bases, with 5 bases between the two germline ends. The CDR3 runs to 13 residues. The CDR3 reads CASSPGPTGELFF. CDR3 DNA sequence: TGTGCCAGCTCACCAGGTCCCACCGGGGAGCTGTTTTTT.

The chain has TRBV11-3 and TRBJ2-7; a weak D match, TRBD1 (6 bases). This CDR3 is built from 15 residues. Germline values: CDR1 SGHNT, CDR2 YENEEA. Trimming took off 2 bases at V and 4 bases at J, with 15 bases between the two ends. CDR3 DNA sequence: TGTGCCAGCAGCTTAACGGGGAAGGACAGTTACGAGCAGTACTTC. Translating it yields CASSLTGKDSYEQYF.

This clone has a handful of counts. V gene TRBV23-1 combines with J gene TRBJ2-3, with 9 positions matching TRBD2. TRBV23-1 counts as an open reading frame of uncertain function. V lost 6 bases, J lost 0 bases, and 10 bases stayed unmatched. The CDR3 has 17 residues. The CDR3, as DNA: TGCGCCAGCAGCCAAGGGACTAGCAGACCTAGCACAGATACGCAGTATTTT. As protein: CASSQGTSRPSTDTQYF.

The chain is built from TRBV6-8 and TRBJ1-2, with D tentatively TRBD1 (5 bases). CDR1 and CDR2 from the germline V gene are MNHGY and SAAAGT. This CDR3 has 12 amino acids. The V gene lost 9 bases and the J gene lost 3 bases, with 11 bases spanning the gap. The CDR3 DNA reads as TGTGCCAGTTGGCGGGGGGACTATGGCTACACCTTC. Amino acids: CASWRGDYGYTF.

The gene calls are TRBV11-3 and TRBJ2-1, with 11 bases that match TRBD2. The CDR3 totals 19 residues. The V gene end was trimmed by 0 bases and the J gene end by 2 bases; junction bases not matched to a gene: 9. Looked up from germline, CDR1 is SGHNT and CDR2 is YENEEA. The CDR3 nucleotides are TGTGCCAGCAGCTTAGATCAACTAGCGGGAGTCCCAGCCTACAATGAGCAGTTCTTC. It translates to CASSLDQLAGVPAYNEQFF.